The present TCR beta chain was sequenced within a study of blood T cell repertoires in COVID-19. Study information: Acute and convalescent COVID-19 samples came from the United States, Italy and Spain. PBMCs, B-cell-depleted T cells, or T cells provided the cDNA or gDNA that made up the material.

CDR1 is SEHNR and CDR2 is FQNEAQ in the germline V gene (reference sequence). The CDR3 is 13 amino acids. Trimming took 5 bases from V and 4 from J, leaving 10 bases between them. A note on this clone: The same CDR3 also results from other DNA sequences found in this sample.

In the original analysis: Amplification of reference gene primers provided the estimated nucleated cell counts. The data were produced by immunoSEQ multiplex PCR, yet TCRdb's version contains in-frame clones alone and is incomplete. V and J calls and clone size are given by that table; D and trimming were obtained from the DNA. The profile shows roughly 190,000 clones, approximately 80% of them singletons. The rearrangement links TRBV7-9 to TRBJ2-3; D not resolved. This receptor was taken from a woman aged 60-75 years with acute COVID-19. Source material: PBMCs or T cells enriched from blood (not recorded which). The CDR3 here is CASSPRGPDTQYF. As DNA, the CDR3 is TGTGCCAGCAGCCCCCGCGGTCCAGATACGCAGTATTTT.